Each of the 8 T cell receptor beta chains below was sequenced from the same sample in a study of blood T cell repertoires in COVID-19. Method: immunoSEQ multiplex PCR; TCRdb's copy keeps in-frame clones and lacks some. The sample includes 250,000 to 300,000 clones, around 86% of them seen just once. Sequenced material: peripheral blood. The receptors shown here come from a young man with active or convalescent COVID-19.

This sequence joins TRBV4-1 and TRBJ1-4; 7 bases align to TRBD1. The germline V gene has CDR1 MGHRA and CDR2 YSYEKL. The length of the CDR3 is 15 residues. V shed 2 bases and J 8 bases; nucleotides not matched to a gene: 8. The CDR3 spells CASSQLTGRNEKLFF. CDR3 bases: TGCGCCAGCAGCCAATTGACAGGGCGGAACGAAAAACTGTTTTTT.

Only one count was recorded for this clone. The chain couples TRBV18 to TRBJ2-7; D might be TRBD1 (5 bases). V lost 4 bases to trimming and J lost 6 bases, with 13 bases between them. CDR1 and CDR2 from the germline V gene are KGHSH and LQKENI. The CDR3 has 13 residues. In DNA, the CDR3 is TGTGCCAGCTCACGGACATCTACCTCCGAGCAGTACTTC. It specifies CASSRTSTSEQYF.

This clone was observed a handful of times. The V and J genes are TRBV30 and TRBJ1-6; weak D call: TRBD1 (5 bases). The CDR3 has 12 residues. CDR1 is GTSNPN and CDR2 is SVGIG in the germline V gene (reference sequence). V was shortened by 2 bases and J by 9 bases, with 8 bases between the two germline ends. The CDR3 DNA sequence: TGTGCCTGGAGTAAACAGGTTTCACCCCTCCACTTT. It translates to CAWSKQVSPLHF.

For the CDR3, the DNA is TGTGCCAGCAGTTTGGGCCCTGAAAAACTGTTTTTT. It translates to CASSLGPEKLFF. The chain couples TRBV12-3 or TRBV12-4 to TRBJ1-4; D call uncertain. The V and J ends lost 3 bases and 7 bases respectively, with 6 bases between them. The CDR3 is 12 amino acids.

The chain uses TRBV2 and TRBJ1-5, with 7 bases lining up with TRBD1. In germline, CDR1 is SNHLY, CDR2 FYNNEI. After removal of 0 bases from V and 2 bases from J, the junction contained 10 bases not matched to a gene. The CDR3 consists of 18 residues. CDR3 residues: CASSEALPGQWGNQPQHF. The CDR3 DNA is TGTGCCAGCAGTGAAGCGCTTCCGGGACAGTGGGGCAATCAGCCCCAGCATTTT.

V is TRBV7-3 and J is TRBJ2-3; 9 nucleotides match TRBD2. The J segment lost 6 bases and the V segment lost 1 base, leaving 8 bases of the junction unmatched. The CDR3 totals 16 residues. The V gene's germline CDR1 is SGHTA and CDR2 FQGTGA. CDR3 in amino acids: CASSLIGGRAADTQYF. CDR3 DNA: TGTGCCAGCAGCTTAATTGGCGGGAGGGCCGCGGATACGCAGTATTTT.

This rearrangement joins TRBV30 to TRBJ1-5; D gene unclear. Looked up from germline, CDR1 is GTSNPN and CDR2 is SVGIG (reference sequence). This CDR3 contains 14 residues. V lost 5 bases and J lost 1, with 12 bases in between. The CDR3 DNA reads TGTGCCTGGGCACAACCCCAGAGCAATCAGCCCCAGCATTTT. Translation gives CAWAQPQSNQPQHF.

V usage is TRBV18 and J usage is TRBJ1-1; D might be TRBD1 (5 bases). V lost 3 bases and J lost 4, with 12 bases in between. The V gene's germline CDR1 is KGHSH and CDR2 LQKENI. The CDR3 length is 14 residues. The CDR3 DNA sequence: TGTGCCAGCTCACCTCAGGGTGAAGCCACTGAAGCTTTCTTT. Its protein product is CASSPQGEATEAFF.